What follows are 15 T cell receptor beta chains derived from one specimen sequenced in a study of cytomegalovirus exposure and HLA in healthy donors. The PCR ran on 60 Vbeta and 13 Jbeta primers. Produced via immunoSEQ multiplex PCR; TCRdb's table is partial and in-frame only. The repertoire holds 120,000 to 150,000 clones, around 80% seen once, with under 2.5% in the top ten. Source material: PBMCs. The origin of the receptors is a young man in good health and CMV-seronegative.

This clone was observed once. The V and J genes are TRBV5-5 and TRBJ2-5; D remains ambiguous. V was pared by 0 bases and J by 5 bases, with 14 bases between. This CDR3 is built from 15 residues. Germline V lookup: CDR1 SGHKS, CDR2 YYEKEE (reference sequence). The CDR3 DNA reads as TGTGCCAGCAGCTTGGGCGCCACTATAAGGGAGACCCAGTACTTC. Translation: CASSLGATIRETQYF.

The chain links TRBV9 to TRBJ1-1; D remains unclear. This CDR3 is 12 amino acids long. Trimming took off 3 bases at V and 0 bases at J, with 3 bases between the two ends. The germline gives CDR1 SGDLS, CDR2 YYNGEE. The DNA for the CDR3 is TGTGCCAGCAGCGCCATGAACACTGAAGCTTTCTTT. Residues: CASSAMNTEAFF.

V usage is TRBV6-5 and J usage is TRBJ2-7, with 10 positions matching TRBD1. The CDR3 extends over 15 amino acids. Trimming removed 4 bases from V and 9 bases from J; junction bases left unmatched: 12. Germline V CDR1 and CDR2: MNHEY, SVGAGI. CDR3 amino acids: CASSSPGQGTGWQYF. The CDR3 DNA reads TGTGCCAGCAGTTCACCGGGACAGGGGACAGGATGGCAGTACTTC.

V is TRBV27 and J is TRBJ2-5, with 9 bases matching TRBD2. Germline V gene lookup returns CDR1 MNHEY and CDR2 SMNVEV (reference sequence). V was clipped by 5 bases and J by 1 base; unmatched bases: 8. The CDR3 runs 16 residues. CDR3 amino acids: CASSPRLAVPQETQYF. The CDR3 coding sequence is TGTGCCAGCAGTCCCCGACTAGCGGTCCCCCAAGAGACCCAGTACTTC.

The chain employs TRBV5-1 and TRBJ2-3; D is unclear. Germline CDR1 reads SGHRS; CDR2 reads YFSETQ. This CDR3 has 12 amino acids. The V gene lost 0 bases and the J gene lost 10 bases, with 9 bases spanning the gap. CDR3 in amino acids: CASSLAECPQYF. The CDR3 nucleotides are TGCGCCAGCAGCTTGGCGGAGTGTCCGCAGTATTTT.

The count of this clone is one. The CDR3 loop reads CASSESGLDAEEQYF. CDR3 DNA sequence: TGCGCCAGCAGTGAGTCTGGACTAGATGCGGAGGAGCAGTACTTC. The genes are TRBV10-2 and TRBJ2-7, with 7 nucleotides matching TRBD2. The CDR3 runs to 15 residues. The J segment lost 7 bases and the V segment lost 0 bases, leaving 9 bases of the junction unmatched. The germline CDR1 and CDR2 sequences are WSHSY and SAAADI.

DNA for the CDR3: TGCGCCAGCAATCTAGGAATTGGCGGGAGGGCTCCCTACGAGCAGTACTTC. Its protein is CASNLGIGGRAPYEQYF. V is TRBV10-1 and J is TRBJ2-7, with 9 bases aligning to TRBD2. Per germline, CDR1 WNHNN and CDR2 SYGVQD (reference sequence). V was clipped by 7 bases and J by 2 bases; unmatched bases: 15. The CDR3 is 17 amino acids.

The rearrangement links TRBV7-9 to TRBJ2-7; D not resolved. Trimming took off 5 bases at V and 4 bases at J, with 15 bases between the two ends. The CDR3 contains 14 residues. The V gene's germline CDR1 is SEHNR and CDR2 FQNEAQ (reference sequence). CDR3 bases: TGTGCCAGCAGCCCACACCTGGTGGTATACGAGCAGTACTTC. The encoded protein is CASSPHLVVYEQYF.

The chain employs TRBV11-1 and TRBJ1-6; D is uncertain. Trimming removed 5 bases at V and 11 bases at J, with 10 bases between. Germline CDR1 is SGHAT and CDR2 is FQDESV (reference sequence). The CDR3 is made up of 12 amino acids. This chain's CDR3 is CASSGEYPPLHF. The CDR3 DNA reads as TGTGCCAGCAGCGGGGAGTACCCACCCCTCCACTTT.

The chain recombines TRBV11-2 with TRBJ1-4; weak D call: TRBD1 (6 bases). This CDR3 has 15 residues. V gave up 3 bases and J gave up 0 bases, with 8 bases separating them. Germline CDR1 SGHAT, CDR2 FQNNGV. CDR3 amino acids: CASSFYRATNEKLFF. Here the CDR3 DNA reads TGTGCCAGCAGCTTTTACAGGGCAACTAATGAAAAACTGTTTTTT.

The chain has TRBV5-1 and TRBJ2-2; 9 bases agree with TRBD1. The CDR3 contains 17 residues. The germline V gene encodes CDR1 SGHRS and CDR2 YFSETQ. With 0 bases clipped from V and 5 bases from J, the junction kept 8 bases outside the gene matches. The CDR3 is CASSLERGTGSTGELFF. The CDR3 DNA sequence: TGCGCCAGCAGCTTGGAAAGGGGGACAGGGAGTACCGGGGAGCTGTTTTTT.

This sequence joins TRBV7-8 and TRBJ2-7, with 14 bases identical to TRBD2. The germline V gene encodes CDR1 SGHVS and CDR2 FQNEAQ. V lost 1 base and J lost 3; bases outside the gene matches: 5. The CDR3 length is 17 residues. The DNA for the CDR3 is TGTGCCAGCAGCTTAGGAACCGGGACTAGCGGGAGCTACGAGCAGTACTTC. It specifies CASSLGTGTSGSYEQYF.

The CDR3 nucleotides are TGCGCCAGCAGTGAGTCGGTTAAAGCGGTCAGTCCCCTTCGGGATACGCAGTATTTT. It codes for CASSESVKAVSPLRDTQYF. J is TRBJ2-3 and V is TRBV10-2, with D possibly matching TRBD2 (5 bases). Germline CDR1 reads WSHSY; CDR2 reads SAAADI. The V end was cut by 0 bases, the J end by 6 bases, with 25 bases between. The CDR3 spans 19 residues.

The chain has TRBV2 and TRBJ1-2, with D possibly TRBD1 on 5 matching bases. The V gene lost 1 base and the J gene lost 8 bases, with 17 bases spanning the gap. Germline V gene data show CDR1 as SNHLY and CDR2 as FYNNEI. This CDR3 region has 15 residues. CDR3 region: CASSEGNRNLRGYTF. For the CDR3, the DNA is TGTGCCAGCAGTGAAGGGAACAGGAATCTGAGGGGCTACACCTTC.

V is TRBV29-1 and J is TRBJ2-3, with 10 bases identical to TRBD2. Per the germline V gene, CDR1 is SQVTM and CDR2 is ANQGSEA. V shed 8 bases, J shed 0 bases, and the junction held 11 bases outside the gene matches. The CDR3 extends over 16 amino acids. The CDR3: CSHLEREGASTDTQYF. The CDR3 nucleotides read TGCAGCCACCTCGAGCGGGAGGGGGCTAGCACAGATACGCAGTATTTT.